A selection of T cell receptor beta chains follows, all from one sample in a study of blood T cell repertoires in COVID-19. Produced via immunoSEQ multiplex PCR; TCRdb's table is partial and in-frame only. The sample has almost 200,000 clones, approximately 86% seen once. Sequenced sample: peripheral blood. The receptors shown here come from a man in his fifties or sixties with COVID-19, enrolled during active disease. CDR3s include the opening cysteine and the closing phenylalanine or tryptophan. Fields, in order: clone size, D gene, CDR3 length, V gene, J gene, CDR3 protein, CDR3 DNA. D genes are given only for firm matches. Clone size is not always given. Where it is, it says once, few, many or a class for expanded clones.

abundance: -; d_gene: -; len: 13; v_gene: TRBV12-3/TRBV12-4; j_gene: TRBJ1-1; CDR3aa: CASRPQENTEAFF; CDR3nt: TGTGCCAGCAGACCACAGGAGAACACTGAAGCTTTCTTT
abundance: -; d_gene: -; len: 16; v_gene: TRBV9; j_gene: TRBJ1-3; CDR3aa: CASSAQGLLSGNTIYF; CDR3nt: TGTGCCAGCAGCGCGCAGGGACTCCTCTCTGGAAACACCATATATTTT
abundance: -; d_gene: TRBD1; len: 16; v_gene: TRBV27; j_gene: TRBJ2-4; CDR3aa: CASKTTTGIAKNIQYF; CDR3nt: TGTGCCAGCAAAACTACGACAGGGATAGCCAAAAACATTCAGTACTTC
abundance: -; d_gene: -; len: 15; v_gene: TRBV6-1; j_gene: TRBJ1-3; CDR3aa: CASSEGLISGNTIYF; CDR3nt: TGTGCCAGCAGTGAAGGACTCATCTCTGGAAACACCATATATTTT
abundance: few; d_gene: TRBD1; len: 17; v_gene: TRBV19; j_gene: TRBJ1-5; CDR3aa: CASSTDTGGIGNQPQHF; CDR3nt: TGTGCCAGTAGTACGGATACAGGGGGCATTGGCAATCAGCCCCAGCATTTT
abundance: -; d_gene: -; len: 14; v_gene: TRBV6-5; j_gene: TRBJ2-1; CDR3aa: CASSSGDSTNEQFF; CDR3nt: TGTGCCAGCAGTTCTGGAGACAGTACCAATGAGCAGTTCTTC
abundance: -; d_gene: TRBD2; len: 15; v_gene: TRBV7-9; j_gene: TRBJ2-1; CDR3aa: CASSQLAGGSNEQFF; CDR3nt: TGTGCCAGCAGCCAACTAGCGGGAGGGTCCAATGAGCAGTTCTTC
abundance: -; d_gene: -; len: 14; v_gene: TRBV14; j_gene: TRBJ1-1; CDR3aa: CASSSNPGNTEAFF; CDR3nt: TGTGCCAGCAGCTCGAACCCAGGGAACACTGAAGCTTTCTTT
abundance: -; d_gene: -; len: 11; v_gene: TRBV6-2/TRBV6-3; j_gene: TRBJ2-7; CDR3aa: CASSLRREQYF; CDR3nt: TGTGCCAGCAGTCTCCGGAGGGAGCAGTACTTC
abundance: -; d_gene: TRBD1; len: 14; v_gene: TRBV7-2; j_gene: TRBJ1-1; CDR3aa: CASSRDRASTEAFF; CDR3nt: TGTGCCAGCAGCCGGGACAGGGCGTCCACTGAAGCTTTCTTT